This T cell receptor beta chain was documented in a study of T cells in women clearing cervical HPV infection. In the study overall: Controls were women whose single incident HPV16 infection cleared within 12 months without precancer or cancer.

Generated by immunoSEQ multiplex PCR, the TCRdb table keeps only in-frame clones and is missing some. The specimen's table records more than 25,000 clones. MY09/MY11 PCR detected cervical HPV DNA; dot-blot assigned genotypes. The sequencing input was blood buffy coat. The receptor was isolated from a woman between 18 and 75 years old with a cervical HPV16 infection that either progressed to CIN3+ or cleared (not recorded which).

The CDR3 loop is CASSVEAYNEQFF. The covered CDR3 bases are TGTGCCAGCAGCGTAGAGGCCTACAATGAG. The chain employs TRBV9 and TRBJ2-1; no firm D call. The read finishes 3 residues shy of the CDR3 end, and the germline J gene is used to complete it. Trimming left V 0 bases short and J 2 bases short, with 3 bases between. CDR1 is SGDLS and CDR2 is YYNGEE in the germline V gene. The CDR3 extends over 13 amino acids.